This T cell receptor (beta chain) was observed in a study of a mutant IDH1 vaccine in newly diagnosed glioma. Study context: An approximately 62% male, about 38% female split and a mean age of about 40 years characterized treated patients.

The time point was: week 23, last vaccination. All doses held 300 ug of mutant IDH1 20-mer peptide, with topical imiquimod. V was shortened by 5 bases and J by 6 bases, with 22 bases between the two germline ends. From germline, CDR1 is SGHTA and CDR2 FQGNSA. The CDR3 contains 16 residues. This clone was counted between two and nine times. The antigen remains unidentified. Study outcomes and limitations: Pseudoprogression appears to have had no connection to changes in top peripheral T cell clonotypes.

The data were produced by immunoSEQ multiplex PCR, yet TCRdb's version contains in-frame clones alone and is incomplete. The top ten hold 2.5% of the sample, which has some 33,000 clones, over 75% seen once. Sequencing was performed on PBMCs, taken from a glioma patient whose treatment included an IDH1 peptide vaccine. The chain carries TRBV7-2 and TRBJ1-1, with D possibly matching TRBD1 (5 bases). The receptor's source is a man between 35 and 55 years old with glioma. CDR3 sequence: CASSVVEGPGKAEAFF. In DNA form, the CDR3 reads TGTGCCAGCAGCGTAGTGGAGGGGCCCGGAAAAGCTGAAGCTTTCTTT.